The T cell receptor beta chain described here comes from a study of cytomegalovirus exposure and HLA in healthy donors. Study conclusions and caveats: A missense DCLRE1C variant was associated with V- and J-gene trimming of TCR beta chains in a later analysis, and an independent cohort replicated the association. Confirmation was obtained in vitro that three CMV-associated chains are specific for CMV antigens. Across donors, most TCRs were seen rarely, yet some public ones were widespread.

PCR used 60 Vbeta primers and 13 Jbeta primers. Measured with immunoSEQ multiplex PCR; TCRdb has only the in-frame clones, and not every one. Recorded for this sample: 100,000 to 150,000 clones. CDR3 length equals 14 residues. The junction had 7 bases not matched to a gene; V was cut back by 5 bases and J by 3 bases. CDR1 and CDR2 (germline): MRHNA, SNTAGT. On this clone: What it binds is unknown.

This TCR came from a man aged 40-50 years in good health and CMV-seronegative. The V and J genes are TRBV6-4 and TRBJ2-7, with 7 positions matching TRBD1. Sequenced sample: PBMCs. The CDR3 DNA reads as TGTGCCAGCAGTTTCCGGGACAGAATCTACGAGCAGTACTTC. Translating gives CASSFRDRIYEQYF.